The source of this TCR beta chain is a study of Ad26.COV2.S vaccination and SARS-CoV-2 variants. The overall study: Dosing was one shot or two shots 56 days apart.

Libraries were prepared by immunoSEQ multiplex PCR; TCRdb keeps only in-frame clonotypes and omits some of them. This table has more than 400,000 clones, approximately 92% appearing once. The germline V gene encodes CDR1 WNHNN and CDR2 SYGVQD (reference sequence). The V end was cut by 5 bases, the J end by 6 bases, with 11 bases between. CDR3 length: 12 amino acids. This clone was observed many times. Treatment given: roughly 18 received Ad26.COV2.S at low or high dose, single or two shots; 5 received placebo; per-sample allocation not given. Collection of samples fell on day 63 after the first vaccine or placebo injection. An adult aged 18-55 years in Boston served as the donor.

The input for sequencing was peripheral blood, taken in a trial of Ad26.COV2.S vaccine versus placebo. This TCR was recovered from a person between 18 and 59 years old who received the Ad26.COV2.S COVID-19 vaccine or a placebo. The chain joins TRBV10-1 to TRBJ2-7; D unresolved. CDR3: CASSRASSEQYF. Written as DNA, the CDR3 is TGCGCCAGCAGTAGGGCCTCATCCGAGCAGTACTTC.